The rows below give T cell receptor beta chains drawn from one sample of a study of neoadjuvant nivolumab and ipilimumab in lung cancer. The repertoire was sequenced with immunoSEQ multiplex PCR; TCRdb's copy has only in-frame clones and lacks some. The sample consists of about 23,000 clones, 82% of them appearing once. This sample comprised peripheral blood, obtained before neoadjuvant nivolumab, alone or with ipilimumab. Receptors originate from an adult with non-small cell lung cancer. Each CDR3 is given without its conserved first and last residue. Each record gives: V gene, J gene, CDR3 protein.

V gene: TRBV9
J gene: TRBJ2-5
CDR3 protein: ASSGKSQETQY

V gene: TRBV6-6
J gene: TRBJ2-5
CDR3 protein: ASSYNSGPPY

V gene: TRBV29-1
J gene: TRBJ2-6
CDR3 protein: SVESGFSGANVLT

V gene: TRBV11-1
J gene: TRBJ2-1
CDR3 protein: ASAIAGSYNEQF

V gene: TRBV11-2
J gene: TRBJ2-7
CDR3 protein: ASSFWDRQSEQY

V gene: TRBV10-3
J gene: TRBJ2-5
CDR3 protein: AIRTYQGLQETQY

V gene: TRBV14
J gene: TRBJ1-1
CDR3 protein: ASSQATGVNTEAF

V gene: TRBV30
J gene: TRBJ2-4
CDR3 protein: AWSVGQGHIQY

V gene: TRBV6-5
J gene: TRBJ1-5
CDR3 protein: ASSMRQGNQPQH

V gene: TRBV5-1
J gene: TRBJ2-1
CDR3 protein: ASSLRVDSSEQF

V gene: TRBV13
J gene: TRBJ1-2
CDR3 protein: ASSSRQGGGYT

V gene: TRBV7-4
J gene: TRBJ2-3
CDR3 protein: ASSLSWVGDTQY

V gene: TRBV4-3
J gene: TRBJ1-1
CDR3 protein: ASSQGGGHTEAF

V gene: TRBV5-1
J gene: TRBJ2-1
CDR3 protein: ASSTSGTYNEQF

V gene: TRBV5-4
J gene: TRBJ2-3
CDR3 protein: ASSYTLGTDTQY

V gene: TRBV18
J gene: TRBJ1-1
CDR3 protein: ASSLNLEDSPAF

V gene: TRBV29-1
J gene: TRBJ2-3
CDR3 protein: SVTRGVSTDTQY

V gene: TRBV5-6
J gene: TRBJ1-5
CDR3 protein: ASSFSNQPQH

V gene: TRBV7-2
J gene: TRBJ1-5
CDR3 protein: ASSFTGAHQPQH

V gene: TRBV28
J gene: TRBJ1-2
CDR3 protein: ASSLGGGVNYGYT

V gene: TRBV30
J gene: TRBJ2-7
CDR3 protein: AWSVSVYEQY

V gene: TRBV7-9
J gene: TRBJ2-3
CDR3 protein: ASSPLTSTDTQY

V gene: TRBV2
J gene: TRBJ2-5
CDR3 protein: ASSSGTSYETQY

V gene: TRBV28
J gene: TRBJ2-3
CDR3 protein: ASSNTIETQY

V gene: TRBV18
J gene: TRBJ2-7
CDR3 protein: ASSLRGRDSYEQY

V gene: TRBV7-9
J gene: TRBJ2-7
CDR3 protein: ASSPPDRLYEQY

V gene: TRBV5-1
J gene: TRBJ2-6
CDR3 protein: ASSSNGDVSGANVLT

V gene: TRBV5-5
J gene: TRBJ2-7
CDR3 protein: ASSAGLANSYEQY

V gene: TRBV2
J gene: TRBJ1-5
CDR3 protein: ASRGSTNQPQH

V gene: TRBV5-1
J gene: TRBJ2-1
CDR3 protein: ASSLVPSGISYNEQF

V gene: TRBV4-1
J gene: TRBJ2-7
CDR3 protein: ASSQITRETYEQY

V gene: TRBV5-5
J gene: TRBJ2-7
CDR3 protein: ASSFKAGKAYGRY

V gene: TRBV5-5
J gene: TRBJ2-6
CDR3 protein: ASSLQGRLTGANVLT

V gene: TRBV5-5
J gene: TRBJ2-2
CDR3 protein: ASSTLTGGVTGELF

V gene: TRBV7-9
J gene: TRBJ2-5
CDR3 protein: ASSLWAGGGETQY

V gene: TRBV9
J gene: TRBJ1-2
CDR3 protein: ASSAGGPGYT

V gene: TRBV5-1
J gene: TRBJ2-5
CDR3 protein: ASQTTGSQETQY

V gene: TRBV11-1
J gene: TRBJ1-1
CDR3 protein: ASISRSSHTEAF

V gene: TRBV4-1
J gene: TRBJ1-2
CDR3 protein: ASSTSGVAGSDGYT